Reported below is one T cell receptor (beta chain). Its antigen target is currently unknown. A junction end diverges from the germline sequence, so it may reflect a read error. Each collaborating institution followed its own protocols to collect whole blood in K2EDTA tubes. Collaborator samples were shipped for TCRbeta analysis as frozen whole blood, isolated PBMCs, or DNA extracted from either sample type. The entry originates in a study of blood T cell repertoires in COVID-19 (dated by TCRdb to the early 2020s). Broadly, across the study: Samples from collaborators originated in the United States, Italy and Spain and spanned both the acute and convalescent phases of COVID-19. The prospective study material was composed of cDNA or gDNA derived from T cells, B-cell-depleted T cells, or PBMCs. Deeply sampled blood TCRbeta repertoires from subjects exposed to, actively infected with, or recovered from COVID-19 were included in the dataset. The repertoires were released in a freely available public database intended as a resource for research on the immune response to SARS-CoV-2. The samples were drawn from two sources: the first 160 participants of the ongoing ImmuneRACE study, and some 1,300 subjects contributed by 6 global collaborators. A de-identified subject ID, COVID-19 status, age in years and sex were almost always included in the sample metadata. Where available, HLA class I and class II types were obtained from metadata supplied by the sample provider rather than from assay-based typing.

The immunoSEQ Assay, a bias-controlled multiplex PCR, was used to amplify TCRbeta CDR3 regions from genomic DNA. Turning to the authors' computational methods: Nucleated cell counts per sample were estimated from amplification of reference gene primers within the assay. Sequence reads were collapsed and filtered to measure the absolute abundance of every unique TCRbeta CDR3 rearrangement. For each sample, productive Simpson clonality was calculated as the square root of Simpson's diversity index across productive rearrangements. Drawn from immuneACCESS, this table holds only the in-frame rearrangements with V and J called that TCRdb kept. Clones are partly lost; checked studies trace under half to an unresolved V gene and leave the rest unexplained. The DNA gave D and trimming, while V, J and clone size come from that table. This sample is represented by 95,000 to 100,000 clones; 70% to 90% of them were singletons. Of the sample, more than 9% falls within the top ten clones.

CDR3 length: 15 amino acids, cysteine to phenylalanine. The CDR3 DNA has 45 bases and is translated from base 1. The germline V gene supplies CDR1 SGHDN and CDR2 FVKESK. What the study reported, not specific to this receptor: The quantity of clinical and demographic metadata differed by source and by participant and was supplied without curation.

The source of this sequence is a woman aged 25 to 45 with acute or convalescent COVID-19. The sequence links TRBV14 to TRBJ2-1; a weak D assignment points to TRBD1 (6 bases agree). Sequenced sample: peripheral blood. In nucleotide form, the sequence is TGTGCCAGCAGACAAGATCCGACAGGAACCCCTGAGCAGTTCTTC. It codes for CASRQDPTGTPEQFF.